This entry features one T cell receptor (beta chain) sequence. Its antigen is unidentified. This entry comes from a study of blood T cells in healthy people across ages. Study-level points and caveats: Changes seen in expanded clonotypes were possibly confounded by donor CMV status left unknown.

Germline values: CDR1 SGHTA, CDR2 FQGNSA. The CDR3 has 16 residues. V lost 6 bases, J lost 3 bases, and 17 bases lay in between. The use of a sample-barcoded 5' primer and a J-beta primer mix characterized a second PCR of roughly 6 to 11 cycles. Each cDNA molecule, via a template-switch adaptor with 12 random nucleotides, was tagged. TCRdb ran MiXCR on the 5' RACE reads and lists one entry per CDR3 protein. The table includes about 1.4 million distinct CDR3 sequences, around 59% detected once. This receptor was obtained from a man aged 18 to 30 in good health. The J gene is TRBJ1-4, the V gene TRBV7-2; no definite D call. The sample was blood. CDR3: CASRPSITAANEKLFF. CDR3 in DNA: TGTGCCAGCAGACCCTCCATTACAGCTGCTAATGAAAAACTGTTTTTT. Based on the CDR3 plus reference TRBV7-2 and TRBJ1-4, the full variable domain is GAGVSQSPSNKVTEKGKDVELRCDPISGHTALYWYRQSLGQGLEFLIYFQGNSAPDKSGLPSDRFSAERTGGSVSTLTIQRTQQEDSAVYLCASRPSITAANEKLFFGSGTQLSVL.